A single sample gave rise to the 5 T cell receptor beta chains below, sequenced in a study of cytomegalovirus exposure and HLA in healthy donors. Primers: 60 Vbeta forward and 13 Jbeta reverse. Profiled with immunoSEQ multiplex PCR; TCRdb holds only in-frame clones, not every one. Found here are under 200,000 clones, more than 80% of them singletons; the top ten hold around 2.5%. Material: PBMCs. These receptors were taken from a woman in her forties or fifties in good health and CMV-seropositive.

Remarks on this clone: Mismatch with germline at one junction end may stem from a read error. The V and J genes are TRBV7-7 and TRBJ2-1, with 11 bases fitting TRBD2. Per the germline V gene, CDR1 is SSHAT and CDR2 is FNYEAQ (reference sequence). The CDR3 is 14 amino acids. The CDR3 reads CASSLAGGLNEQFF. DNA for the CDR3: TGTGCTAGCAGCTTAGCGGGGGGGCTCAATGAGCAGTTCTTC.

This sequence joins TRBV28 and TRBJ2-1; TRBD2 is a possible D gene (5 bases). V was pared by 1 base and J by 2 bases, with 15 bases between. The CDR3 totals 17 residues. Germline V gene lookup returns CDR1 MDHEN and CDR2 SYDVKM. CDR3 coding DNA: TGTGCCAGCAGTTTATCGGGGATCTATCGGACCTACAATGAGCAGTTCTTC. Translating it yields CASSLSGIYRTYNEQFF.

This chain uses TRBV5-6 with TRBJ2-2, with a weak D call TRBD1 (5 bases). V gave up 4 bases and J gave up 3 bases, with 13 bases separating them. Looked up from germline, CDR1 is SGHDT and CDR2 is YYEEEE. CDR3 size: 15 residues. The CDR3 DNA reads TGTGCCAGCAGCGTTACAGGATCGGACACCGGGGAGCTGTTTTTT. It codes for CASSVTGSDTGELFF. Supplemented by reference TRBV5-6 and TRBJ2-2, the full variable domain reads DAGVTQSPTHLIKTRGQQVTLRCSPKSGHDTVSWYQQALGQGPQFIFQYYEEEERQRGNFPDRFSGHQFPNYSSELNVNALLLGDSALYLCASSVTGSDTGELFFGEGSRLTVL.

The rearrangement joins TRBV6-5 to TRBJ2-5; D not resolved. The end of the DNA aligns better with TRBJ2-7, so the J call may be wrong. Germline CDR1 MNHEY, CDR2 SVGAGI. This CDR3 has 15 amino acids. The CDR3 nucleotides are TGTGCCAGCAGTTACTCGAACCGTCACTCCTACGAGCAGTACTTC. As protein: CASSYSNRHSYEQYF.

V and J are TRBV18 and TRBJ2-7; 11 bases are a match to TRBD1. This CDR3 spans 16 amino acids. Germline trimming cut 3 bases from V and 5 bases from J; bases unmatched to any gene: 9. Germline V gives CDR1 KGHSH, CDR2 LQKENI. In DNA form, the CDR3 reads TGTGCCAGCTCACCTCCCGGGACAGGGGGGAAAAACGAGCAGTACTTC. This codes for CASSPPGTGGKNEQYF.